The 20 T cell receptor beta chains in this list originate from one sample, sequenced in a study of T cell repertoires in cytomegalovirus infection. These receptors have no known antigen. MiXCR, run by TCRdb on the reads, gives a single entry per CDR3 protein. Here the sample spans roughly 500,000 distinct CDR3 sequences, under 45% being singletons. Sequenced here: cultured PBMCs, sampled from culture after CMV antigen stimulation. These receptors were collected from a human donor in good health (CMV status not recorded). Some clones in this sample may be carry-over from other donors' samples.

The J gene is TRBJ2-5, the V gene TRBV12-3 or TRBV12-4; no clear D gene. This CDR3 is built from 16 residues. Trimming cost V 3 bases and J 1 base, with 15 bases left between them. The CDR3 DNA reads TGTGCCAGCAGTTTGGGTATGGGCGGCGCCCAAGAGACCCAGTACTTC. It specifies CASSLGMGGAQETQYF.

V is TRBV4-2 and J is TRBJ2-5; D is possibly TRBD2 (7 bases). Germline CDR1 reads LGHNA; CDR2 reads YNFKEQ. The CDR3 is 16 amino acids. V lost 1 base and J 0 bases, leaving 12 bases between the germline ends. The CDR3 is CASSQGGGDYQETQYF. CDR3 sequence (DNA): TGTGCCAGCAGCCAAGGAGGGGGGGATTACCAAGAGACCCAGTACTTC.

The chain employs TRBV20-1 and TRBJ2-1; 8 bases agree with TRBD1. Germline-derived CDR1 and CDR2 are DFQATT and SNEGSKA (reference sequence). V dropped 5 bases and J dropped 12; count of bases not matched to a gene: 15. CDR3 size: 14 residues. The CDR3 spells CSAAIPGPTGGQFF. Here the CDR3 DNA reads TGCAGTGCTGCAATCCCGGGACCCACAGGGGGGCAGTTCTTC.

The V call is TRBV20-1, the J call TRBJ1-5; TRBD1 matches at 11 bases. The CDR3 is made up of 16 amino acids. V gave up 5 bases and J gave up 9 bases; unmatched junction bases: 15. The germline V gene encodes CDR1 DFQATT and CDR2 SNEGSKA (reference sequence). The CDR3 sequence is CSAQKGQGEPAGPQHF. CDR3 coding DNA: TGCAGTGCTCAGAAGGGACAGGGGGAACCCGCGGGGCCCCAGCATTTT.

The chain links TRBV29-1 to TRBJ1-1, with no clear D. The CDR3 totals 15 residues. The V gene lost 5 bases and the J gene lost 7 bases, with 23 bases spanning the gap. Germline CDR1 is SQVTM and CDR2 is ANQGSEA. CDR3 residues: CSVPHVTDGGYEAFF. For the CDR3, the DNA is TGCAGCGTTCCCCACGTTACAGACGGTGGGTATGAAGCTTTCTTT.

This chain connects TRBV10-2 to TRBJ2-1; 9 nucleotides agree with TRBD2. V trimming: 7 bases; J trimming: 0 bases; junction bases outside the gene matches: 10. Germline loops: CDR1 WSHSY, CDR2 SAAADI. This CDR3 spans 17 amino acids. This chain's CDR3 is CASKGLALRSSYNEQFF. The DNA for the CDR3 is TGCGCCAGCAAGGGACTAGCTCTTAGGAGCTCCTACAATGAGCAGTTCTTC.

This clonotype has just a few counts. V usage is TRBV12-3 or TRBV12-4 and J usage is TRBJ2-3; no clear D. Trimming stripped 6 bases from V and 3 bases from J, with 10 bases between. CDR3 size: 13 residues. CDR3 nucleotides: TGTGCCAGCAGCCCCATAACGACAGATACGCAGTATTTT. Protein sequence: CASSPITTDTQYF.

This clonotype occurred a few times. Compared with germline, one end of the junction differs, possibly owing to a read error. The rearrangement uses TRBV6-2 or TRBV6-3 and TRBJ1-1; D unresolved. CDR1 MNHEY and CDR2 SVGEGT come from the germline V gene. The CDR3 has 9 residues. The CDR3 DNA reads TGTGCCAGCAGCCCCGGACGGCACTTT. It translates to CASSPGRHF.

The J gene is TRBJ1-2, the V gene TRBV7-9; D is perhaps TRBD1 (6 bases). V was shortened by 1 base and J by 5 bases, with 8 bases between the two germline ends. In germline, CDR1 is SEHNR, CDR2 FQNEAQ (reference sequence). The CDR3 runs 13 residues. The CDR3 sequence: CASSLGRGYGYTF. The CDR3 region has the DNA TGTGCCAGCAGCTTAGGAAGGGGGTATGGCTACACCTTC.

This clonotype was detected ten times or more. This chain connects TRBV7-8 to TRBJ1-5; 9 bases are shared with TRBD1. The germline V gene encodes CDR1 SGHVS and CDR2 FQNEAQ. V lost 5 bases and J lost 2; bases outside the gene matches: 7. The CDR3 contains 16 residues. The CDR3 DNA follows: TGTGCCAGCAGCGATCGGACAGGGGAGCGCAATCAGCCCCAGCATTTT. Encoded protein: CASSDRTGERNQPQHF.

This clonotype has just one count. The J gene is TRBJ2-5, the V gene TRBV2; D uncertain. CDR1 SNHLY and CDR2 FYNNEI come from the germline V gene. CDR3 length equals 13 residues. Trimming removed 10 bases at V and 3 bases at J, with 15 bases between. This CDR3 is CATTKKDEETQYF. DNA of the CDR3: TGTGCCACCACAAAAAAAGACGAAGAGACCCAGTACTTC.

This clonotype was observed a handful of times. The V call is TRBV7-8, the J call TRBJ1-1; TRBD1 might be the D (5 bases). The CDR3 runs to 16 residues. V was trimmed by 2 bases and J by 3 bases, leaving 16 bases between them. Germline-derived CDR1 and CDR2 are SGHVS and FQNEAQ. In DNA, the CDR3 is TGTGCCAGCAGCTTATCTGACACTTGGGGGGACACTGAAGCTTTCTTT. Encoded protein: CASSLSDTWGDTEAFF.

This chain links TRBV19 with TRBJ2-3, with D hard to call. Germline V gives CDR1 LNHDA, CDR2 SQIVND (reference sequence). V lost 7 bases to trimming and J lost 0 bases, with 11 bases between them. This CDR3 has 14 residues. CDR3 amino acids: CASKGEKSTDTQYF. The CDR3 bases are TGTGCCAGTAAGGGCGAGAAGAGCACAGATACGCAGTATTTT.

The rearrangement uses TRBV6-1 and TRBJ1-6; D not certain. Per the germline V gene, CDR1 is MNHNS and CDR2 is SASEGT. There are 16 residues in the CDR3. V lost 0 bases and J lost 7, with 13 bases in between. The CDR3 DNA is TGTGCCAGCAGTGAAGCGTCGTGGCAGTTAAATTCACCCCTCCACTTT. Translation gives CASSEASWQLNSPLHF.

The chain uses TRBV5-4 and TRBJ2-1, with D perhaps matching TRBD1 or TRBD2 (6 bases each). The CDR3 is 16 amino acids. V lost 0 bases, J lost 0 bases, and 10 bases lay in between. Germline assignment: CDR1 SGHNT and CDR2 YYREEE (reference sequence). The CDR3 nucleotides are TGTGCCAGCAGCTTGGGAGGGGGGAGCTCCTACAATGAGCAGTTCTTC. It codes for CASSLGGGSSYNEQFF.

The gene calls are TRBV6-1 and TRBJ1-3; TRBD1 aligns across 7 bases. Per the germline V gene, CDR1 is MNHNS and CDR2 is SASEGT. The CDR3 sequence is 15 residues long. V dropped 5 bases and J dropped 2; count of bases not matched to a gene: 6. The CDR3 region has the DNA TGTGCCAGCAGTTCAACAGGGGACACTGGAAACACCATATATTTT. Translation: CASSSTGDTGNTIYF.

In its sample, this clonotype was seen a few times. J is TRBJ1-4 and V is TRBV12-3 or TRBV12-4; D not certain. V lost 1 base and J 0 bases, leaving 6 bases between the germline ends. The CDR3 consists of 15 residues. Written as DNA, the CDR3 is TGTGCCAGCAGTTTAGTGGGTCCAACTAATGAAAAACTGTTTTTT. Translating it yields CASSLVGPTNEKLFF.

As DNA, the CDR3 is TGTGCCAGTAGTGTGGGACCCCGCACAGATACGCAGTATTTT. Its protein is CASSVGPRTDTQYF. V and J are TRBV19 and TRBJ2-3; D tentatively reads TRBD1 or TRBD2 (5 bases each). This CDR3 region has 14 residues. Germline loops: CDR1 LNHDA, CDR2 SQIVND (reference sequence). V was cut by 5 bases and J by 1 base, with 10 bases left in between.

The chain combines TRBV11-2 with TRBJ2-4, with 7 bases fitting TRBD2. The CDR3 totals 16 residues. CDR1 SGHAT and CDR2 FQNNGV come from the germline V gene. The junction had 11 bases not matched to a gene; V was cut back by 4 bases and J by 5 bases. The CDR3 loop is CASSSPRGAGQNIQYF. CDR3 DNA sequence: TGTGCCAGCAGCTCTCCCCGGGGAGCGGGGCAAAACATTCAGTACTTC.

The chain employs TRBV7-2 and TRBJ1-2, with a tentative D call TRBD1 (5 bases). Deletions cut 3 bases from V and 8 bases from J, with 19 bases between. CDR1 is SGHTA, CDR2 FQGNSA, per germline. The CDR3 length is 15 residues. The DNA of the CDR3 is TGTGCCAGCAGCTTTCAAGTCAGGGAGTTCGGCGGCTACACCTTC. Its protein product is CASSFQVREFGGYTF.